This T cell receptor (beta chain) was identified during a study of tumor-infiltrating lymphocytes in primary liver carcinoma. Turning to the study itself: In every tissue type, samples returned a similar yield of roughly 3.5 to 7.13 million productive TCRbeta reads.

Study observations and caveats: When set against blood, tumors had a significantly higher top-250-clone fraction (p = 0.039).

Germline DNA was also extracted, and blood RNA was taken from unsorted whole blood. Making TCR beta cDNA involved roughly 500 ng total RNA and a constant-region primer. Each TCR beta library was derived from three nested multiplex PCR rounds that employed slightly modified ARM-PCR. TRBV1-TRBV30 forward primers paired with a C-beta reverse primer were used in the first two PCR rounds, which ran about 11 cycles each. Each CDR3 protein gets one entry after TCRdb re-called the multiplex PCR reads with MiXCR. Of 310,000 or so distinct CDR3 sequences in the sample, nearly 60% were seen once. Worth noting for this clonotype: Its antigen is still unknown. Just one base apart from a much larger clone, this may be a read error.

The V gene lost 3 bases and the J gene lost 6 bases, with 6 bases spanning the gap. CDR3 length equals 13 residues. Germline CDR1 reads MNHNS; CDR2 reads SASEGT. The sample taken for sequencing was peripheral blood. The chain uses TRBV6-1 and TRBJ2-6; D is unresolved. The source of this sequence is a woman under 40 with primary liver carcinoma and hepatitis B virus infection. DNA of the CDR3: TGTGCCAGCAGTGACAGCATGGCCAACGTCCTGACTTTC. Translated: CASSDSMANVLTF.